The T cell receptor (beta chain) under discussion was sequenced for a study of blood T cell repertoires in COVID-19. Across the study: Acute and convalescent COVID-19 samples came from the United States, Italy and Spain. PBMCs, B-cell-depleted T cells, or T cells were the source of the cDNA or gDNA that made up the material.

V lost 3 bases to trimming and J lost 0 bases; unmatched junction nucleotides: 17. CDR1 LGHDT and CDR2 YNNKEL come from the germline V gene (reference sequence). The CDR3 loop spans 20 amino acids. TCRdb's table, derived via immunoSEQ multiplex PCR, lists solely in-frame clones and lacks some. Among about 210,000 clones listed, around 84% were seen once. The clonotype was recovered from an elderly woman with COVID-19, enrolled during active disease. The chain joins TRBV3-1 (or the pseudogene TRBV3-2) to TRBJ2-7, with 10 bases lining up with TRBD2. Input material: peripheral blood. CDR3 residues: CASSQPRLAGSANSSYEQYF. CDR3 DNA: TGTGCCAGCAGCCAGCCTCGACTAGCGGGCTCAGCAAACAGCTCCTACGAGCAGTACTTC.